The present T cell receptor (beta chain) was sequenced within a study of CD8+CD57+ T cells in acquired aplastic anemia (dated by TCRdb to between 2018 and 2020). Turning to the overall study: Extracted DNA from sorted CD4+ and CD8+ cells averaged approximately 3 ug, ranging from roughly 0.17 to 27.4 ug. For healthy donor samples, the average read count was around 9.9 million for CD4+ cells and 11 million to 14 million for CD8+ cells. The full study reports these points: Although 25 to 30 CD8+ CDR3 sequences were shared by patients and controls, these sequences appeared highly expressed in patients and within the immunodominant clones of patients. Between patients and healthy controls, no significant difference in CD8+ Simpson's diversity was found (P=0.060).

TCR beta VDJ combination and CDR3 sequence profiling used genomic DNA as the template. TCR repertoire sequencing was run on an Illumina HiSeq 2000. The study's own analysis went as follows. TRBV/TRBJ rearrangement plots, CDR3 size and DJ length profiles, and Simpson's diversity index were used to assess repertoires. The most abundant DNA sequence in the deep sequencing data was defined as the immunodominant clone. CDR3 amino acid sequences were checked for sharing between subjects and were compared against published repertoires and the VDJdb database. TCRdb redid the processing of the public reads, applying fastp at Q25 and MiXCR, and retained in-frame beta chains. Rows are combined by CDR3 protein, so each entry shows the most common genes and DNA. TCRdb's processing, not the authors' own work, is the source of the V and J calls. The sample data list 150,000 to 200,000 distinct CDR3 sequences, and 50% to 75% of these were observed just once. The ten most abundant clones make up roughly 44% of the sample.

In this study, sorted CD4+ and CD8+ T cells from the blood of healthy subjects and of severe aplastic anemia patients had their TCR repertoires deep-sequenced. Ficoll-Paque density gradient centrifugation was used to isolate peripheral blood mononuclear cells. Before DNA extraction, CD4+ and CD8+ T cells were sorted with FACS or magnetic beads. Concerning this clonotype: Its antigen is currently not known. No base quality values were provided; no much bigger clone lies one nucleotide off.

The receptor's source is a human donor in good health. Sequenced: sorted CD4+, CD8+, or CD8+CD57+ T cells (not recorded which) from PBMCs.

In nucleotides, the sequence is TGCAGTGCTAGAGAATGGGACAGACTCACAGATACGCAGTATTTT. Translated, it gives CSAREWDRLTDTQYF. The rearranged segments are TRBV20-1 and TRBJ2-3; TRBD1 aligns with 7 central bases. As encoded in the germline V gene (reference sequence), CDR1 is DFQATT while CDR2 is SNEGSKA. Including cysteine and phenylalanine, the CDR3 has 15 amino acids. The only DNA kept is the CDR3, 45 bases in frame from the first base. Relative to germline, V is missing 0 bases and J is missing 2 bases, with 5 bases of the junction outside any gene match.